The table lists the clone carrying this TCR beta chain with a few counts. Its antigen is undetermined. The entry originates in a study of naive and memory T cell subsets. Sequential positive selection took CD4 T cells first, then CD8 T cells. Four subsets defined by CD45RA and CD27 were sorted after CD3, CD4, CD8 and live/dead staining. General study points: In CD4 and CD8 cells, diversity dropped from naive through EMRA. Naive repertoires, especially CD8, held a few larger clonotypes, possibly memory cells re-expressing CD45RA.

The beta constant-region primer was an equimolar mix of two oligonucleotides covering TRBC1 and TRBC2. Nested alpha and beta constant-region primers with the SP2 primer drove four PCR rounds on ligated cDNA. TCRdb redid the calling of the UMI-ligation and nested PCR reads with MiXCR, one entry per CDR3 protein. The sample records around 140,000 distinct CDR3 sequences, 22% being singletons. This TCR derives from a human donor in good health. Input material: naive CD4+ T cells from blood.

In DNA form, the CDR3 reads TGTGCCAGCAGCTTTTACGACAGCTCCTACGAGCAGTACTTC. Translation gives CASSFYDSSYEQYF. V is TRBV7-2 and J is TRBJ2-7, with D possibly TRBD1 on 5 matching bases. Per the germline V gene, CDR1 is SGHTA and CDR2 is FQGNSA. The CDR3 extends over 14 amino acids. V lost 3 bases to trimming and J lost 0 bases, with 9 bases between them.